This T cell receptor (beta chain) was sequenced during a study of blood T cells in healthy people across ages. Study results and limitations: Significant beta diversity loss was already apparent by age about 42, declining roughly linearly.

Germline V CDR1 and CDR2: LGHNA, YSLEER. This CDR3 comprises 15 residues. As concerns this clonotype: Antigen specificity is unknown. A junction boundary mismatches the germline segment, possibly from a read error.

A second about 6 to 12 cycle PCR used barcoded and J-beta primers. Researchers report that a template-switch adaptor with 12 random nucleotides tagged each cDNA molecule. TCRdb independently ran MiXCR on the 5' RACE reads; one entry per CDR3 protein. The sample has 650,000 to 800,000 distinct CDR3 sequences; around two fifths are singletons. RNA extraction gave at least 5.5 micrograms of total RNA per sample. Source material: blood. The chain combines TRBV4-3 with TRBJ2-1; TRBD1 agrees at 7 bases. The sequence derives from a man between 60 and 70 years old in good health. CDR3 residues: CASSQETGAYNGQFF. The CDR3 DNA follows: TGCGCCAGCAGCCAAGAAACAGGGGCCTACAATGGGCAGTTCTTC.